This T cell receptor (beta chain) derives from a study of T cell responses to AZD1222 COVID-19 vaccine. General study results and limits: Two AZD1222 administrations were followed by greater Spike-specific TCR breadth and depth. Possibly, clonal diversity was underestimated; donors were largely white British and included more females. Close to half of all spike-specific TCRs reportedly target regions of the variants that are unmutated.

Data came from immunoSEQ multiplex PCR; TCRdb stores just in-frame clones and leaves some out. The sample carries fewer than 120,000 clones, around 90% recorded once. V gave up 4 bases and J gave up 8 bases; unmatched junction bases: 7. The CDR3 has 13 amino acids. The germline V gene encodes CDR1 MGHRA and CDR2 YSYEKL. Regarding this clone: The antigen remains undetermined.

The chain employs TRBV4-1 and TRBJ2-7, with TRBD1 matching over 8 bases. The receptor was derived from an adult in good health. The starting material was peripheral blood, obtained on day 0 of AZD1222 vaccination. CDR3 region: CASSLLDREKQYF. The CDR3 coding sequence is TGCGCCAGCAGCCTACTGGACAGGGAGAAGCAGTACTTC.